Listed below are T cell receptor beta chains from one sample, sequenced in a study of T cells in localized non-small cell lung cancer. Data came from immunoSEQ multiplex PCR; TCRdb stores just in-frame clones and leaves some out. The table has about 28,000 clones, roughly 89% seen once. Sequencing used peripheral blood, obtained before any cancer treatment. The receptor set was obtained from a woman between 18 and 50 years old with stage I lung adenocarcinoma. The CDR3 runs from the conserved cysteine through the conserved F or W. The D gene is left open where the match is weak. A row's size may be missing; if present it is once, few, many or a size class.

v_gene,abundance,j_gene,len,d_gene,CDR3nt,CDR3aa
TRBV2,.,TRBJ2-1,13,.,TGTGCCAGCAAAGAGCAGGCCTACAATGAGCAGTTCTTC,CASKEQAYNEQFF
TRBV28,.,TRBJ2-5,14,.,TGTGCCAGCAGTTTAGTCAGGGGGGAGGAGACCCAGTACTTC,CASSLVRGEETQYF
TRBV19,.,TRBJ2-1,17,TRBD2,TGTGCCAGTAGTATCCTGGGAGCGGGAATAGTTTACAATGAGCAGTTCTTC,CASSILGAGIVYNEQFF
TRBV6-5,once,TRBJ1-5,15,.,TGTGCCAGCAGTCCCCGCGGGTTAGGGAATCAGCCCCAGCATTTT,CASSPRGLGNQPQHF
TRBV7-9,.,TRBJ2-5,14,.,TGTGCCAGCAGCTTAGGTGGACCACCAGAGACCCAGTACTTC,CASSLGGPPETQYF
TRBV19,.,TRBJ1-5,15,TRBD1,TGTGCCAGTAGGATAGGGACAGGGGGCTATCAGCCCCAGCATTTT,CASRIGTGGYQPQHF
TRBV30,.,TRBJ1-4,14,.,TGTGCCTGGAGTGAAGGTGGGGCGAATGAAAAACTGTTTTTT,CAWSEGGANEKLFF
TRBV5-1,few,TRBJ2-7,15,TRBD2,TGCGCCAGCAGCGCACAACCGGGACTAGCGGGCGAGCAGTACTTC,CASSAQPGLAGEQYF
TRBV7-3,.,TRBJ2-2,16,TRBD2,TGTGCCAGCAGCTTAATGAGCGGGAGGATGGGCGGGGAGCTGTTTTTT,CASSLMSGRMGGELFF
TRBV2,.,TRBJ2-7,15,TRBD2,TGTGCCAGCAGGGAGACTAGCGGGGCTTTTTACGAGCAGTACTTC,CASRETSGAFYEQYF
TRBV7-2,.,TRBJ2-3,13,.,TGTGCCAGCAGCCCTTATATCACAGATACGCAGTATTTT,CASSPYITDTQYF
TRBV21-1,few,TRBJ2-1,15,.,TGTGCCAGCAGCAAAGCGCGCGGGGATTACAATGAGCAGTTCTTC,CASSKARGDYNEQFF
TRBV19,.,TRBJ2-1,17,TRBD2,TGTGCCAGTACCGGGACTAGCGGGAGGATCCCCTACAATGAGCAGTTCTTC,CASTGTSGRIPYNEQFF
TRBV5-6,.,TRBJ2-2,14,TRBD1,TGTGCCAGCAGTAGGGGGCCGAACACCGGGGAGCTGTTTTTT,CASSRGPNTGELFF
TRBV5-4,once,TRBJ2-1,15,TRBD2,TGTGCCAGCAGCTTCCTGACTAGCGGGCCCAATGAGCAGTTCTTC,CASSFLTSGPNEQFF
TRBV18,.,TRBJ2-5,15,.,TGTGCCAGCTCACCCCAAAGGGACCTCCAAGAGACCCAGTACTTC,CASSPQRDLQETQYF
TRBV5-1,.,TRBJ1-2,12,.,TGCGCCAGCAGGGACCAGGGAGGCGGCTACACCTTC,CASRDQGGGYTF
TRBV28,.,TRBJ2-1,19,TRBD2,TGTGCCAGCAGTTTGAAAGCGGGAGTGCGGCTCCTCTCCTACAATGAGCAGTTCTTC,CASSLKAGVRLLSYNEQFF
TRBV14,.,TRBJ1-2,15,TRBD1,TGTGCCAGCAGCCAAGTCGCAGGGGGAATTTATGGCTACACCTTC,CASSQVAGGIYGYTF
TRBV28,.,TRBJ1-2,13,.,TGTGCCAGCAGTTTAACGGCAGGCCGAGGCTACACCTTC,CASSLTAGRGYTF
TRBV9,.,TRBJ2-5,14,TRBD1,TGTGCCAGCAGCCCATGGGACAGGGAAGAGACCCAGTACTTC,CASSPWDREETQYF
TRBV11-2,.,TRBJ2-1,16,TRBD2,TGTGCCAGCAGCTTAGAAGTCGGGACTAGCTACAATGAGCAGTTCTTC,CASSLEVGTSYNEQFF
TRBV7-8,.,TRBJ2-5,15,.,TGTGCCAGCAGCAACCGCGTTGTAGGGCCTAAATTCCAGTACTTC,CASSNRVVGPKFQYF
TRBV2,.,TRBJ1-4,17,TRBD1,TGTGCCAGCAGTGAACTCTACTACAGGGGCGCTAATGAAAAACTGTTTTTT,CASSELYYRGANEKLFF
TRBV7-8,.,TRBJ2-7,15,TRBD2,TGTGCCAGCCGAGGGCAACTAGCGGGGTGGTACGAGCAGTACTTC,CASRGQLAGWYEQYF
TRBV4-3,.,TRBJ2-1,13,.,TGCGCCAGCAGCAATACAGGGTACAATGAGCAGTTCTTC,CASSNTGYNEQFF
TRBV19,.,TRBJ1-5,15,.,TGTGCCAGTAGTAATTTAGGTCGCCCCAATCAGCCCCAGCATTTT,CASSNLGRPNQPQHF
TRBV5-1,.,TRBJ1-4,14,.,TGCGCCAGCAGGCTGGGAGGTTCTAATGAAAAACTGTTTTTT,CASRLGGSNEKLFF